The next 26 T cell receptor beta chains were all read from a single sample in a study of cytotoxic CD8 clonotypes in ibrutinib-treated CLL. Assay: immunoSEQ multiplex PCR; the TCRdb copy retains only in-frame clones and omits some. The data show 150,000 to 200,000 clones, 70% to 90% seen once. Sequencing was performed on PBMCs, taken at disease progression, from a patient treated with ibrutinib. The receptors originated from a human donor with chronic lymphocytic leukemia.

J is TRBJ1-2 and V is TRBV14, with D possibly TRBD1 on 5 matching bases. V dropped 2 bases and J dropped 9 bases, with 28 bases sitting between them. The CDR3 is 18 amino acids. Germline values: CDR1 SGHDN, CDR2 FVKESK. In DNA, the CDR3 is TGTGCCAGCAGCCAACTCCCCGGGAGGAGGGGTTTAGACCTAAGCTACACCTTC. Encoded protein: CASSQLPGRRGLDLSYTF.

The chain employs TRBV4-1 and TRBJ2-5; no clear D. The germline V gene has CDR1 MGHRA and CDR2 YSYEKL. The V and J ends lost 0 bases and 0 bases respectively, with 8 bases between them. This CDR3 has 15 amino acids. The CDR3 region has the DNA TGCGCCAGCAGCCAAGATGGGCAGTACCAAGAGACCCAGTACTTC. It is translated as CASSQDGQYQETQYF.

The chain couples TRBV19 to TRBJ2-7, with 10 positions matching TRBD1. There are 14 residues in the CDR3. J gave up 7 bases and V 7 bases, and 10 bases lay outside the gene matches. Germline V gives CDR1 LNHDA, CDR2 SQIVND (reference sequence). CDR3 sequence: CASMARTGGEEQYF. CDR3 sequence (DNA): TGTGCCAGTATGGCGCGGACAGGGGGTGAAGAGCAGTACTTC.

This chain connects TRBV19 to TRBJ2-1, with TRBD2 as a possible D gene (6 bases). Between the trimmed V and J ends, which lost 2 bases and 6 bases, there was a span of 17 bases. Per germline, CDR1 LNHDA and CDR2 SQIVND (reference sequence). This CDR3 has 16 residues. The CDR3 protein is CASSISPGGRGNEQFF. CDR3 nucleotides: TGTGCCAGTAGTATATCACCCGGGGGAAGAGGCAATGAGCAGTTCTTC.

This clone showed up many times. This sequence joins TRBV10-3 and TRBJ2-7, with a weak D call TRBD1 (5 bases). CDR3 length: 13 residues. Germline values: CDR1 ENHRY, CDR2 SYGVKD. V dropped 8 bases and J dropped 4 bases, with 15 bases sitting between them. As DNA, the CDR3 is TGTGCCATCTCCCTAAGAACAGGTTACGAGCAGTACTTC. It translates to CAISLRTGYEQYF.

The V call is TRBV19, the J call TRBJ1-2; no definite D call. CDR3 length: 16 amino acids. CDR1 is LNHDA, CDR2 SQIVND, per germline (reference sequence). V shed 3 bases and J shed 0 bases, with 14 bases lying between them. CDR3 region: CASSMFLRVSNYGYTF. The CDR3 DNA follows: TGTGCCAGTAGTATGTTCCTGAGGGTTTCTAACTATGGCTACACCTTC.

The J gene is TRBJ2-5, the V gene TRBV6-5, with no clear D. Trimming shortened V by 0 bases and J by 5 bases, and 7 bases separated the two germline ends. The CDR3 spans 13 residues. Germline V lookup: CDR1 MNHEY, CDR2 SVGAGI. The CDR3 here is CASSYSIRETQYF. CDR3 sequence (DNA): TGTGCCAGCAGTTACTCCATTCGGGAGACCCAGTACTTC.

In this sample, this clone turned up once. This chain joins TRBV9 and TRBJ2-1, with TRBD1 matching over 10 bases. Trimming cost V 6 bases and J 6 bases; bases outside gene matches: 9. Germline CDR1 is SGDLS and CDR2 is YYNGEE. The CDR3 loop spans 15 amino acids. The CDR3 nucleotides are TGTGCCAGCACCTCCGGGACAGGGGCCCCCAATGAGCAGTTCTTC. It is translated as CASTSGTGAPNEQFF.

The chain links TRBV19 to TRBJ2-7; tentative D call: TRBD2 (7 bases). The CDR3 has 14 amino acids. Per the germline V gene, CDR1 is LNHDA and CDR2 is SQIVND (reference sequence). V lost 9 bases, J lost 1 base, and 16 bases lay in between. Here the CDR3 reads CASARGGISYEQYF. In DNA form, the CDR3 reads TGTGCCAGCGCTAGGGGGGGGATATCCTACGAGCAGTACTTC.

CDR3 amino acids: CASSEAPGASGYGYTF. The CDR3, as DNA: TGTGCCAGCAGTGAAGCCCCCGGGGCCTCGGGGTATGGCTACACCTTC. This sequence joins TRBV6-1 and TRBJ1-2; the D gene is possibly TRBD1 (5 bases). Germline V gene data show CDR1 as MNHNS and CDR2 as SASEGT. The CDR3 spans 16 residues. V was shortened by 0 bases and J by 5 bases, with 16 bases between the two germline ends.

The chain combines TRBV7-8 with TRBJ2-5; D might be TRBD2 (6 bases). V was trimmed by 4 bases and J by 2 bases, leaving 11 bases between them. Germline V gives CDR1 SGHVS, CDR2 FQNEAQ. The CDR3 consists of 14 residues. CDR3 protein: CASSSIAVQETQYF. The CDR3 DNA reads as TGTGCCAGCAGCTCCATAGCGGTACAAGAGACCCAGTACTTC.

CDR3 region: CATRTSGNEQFF. DNA for the CDR3: TGTGCCACCAGGACTAGCGGAAATGAGCAGTTCTTC. This chain links TRBV6-1 with TRBJ2-1; TRBD2 aligns across 10 bases. The CDR3 totals 12 residues. Germline lookup yields CDR1 MNHNS and CDR2 SASEGT. Germline trimming cut 10 bases from V and 7 bases from J; bases unmatched to any gene: 4.

The V call is TRBV5-1, the J call TRBJ2-5; 7 bases align to TRBD1. With 0 bases clipped from V and 2 bases from J, the junction kept 1 base outside the gene matches. Germline V gene data show CDR1 as SGHRS and CDR2 as YFSETQ. The CDR3 spans 14 residues. In nucleotides, the CDR3 is TGCGCCAGCAGCTTGGGCAGGGGGCAAGAGACCCAGTACTTC. Protein sequence: CASSLGRGQETQYF.

The chain couples TRBV11-2 to TRBJ2-2; D gene unclear. CDR1 and CDR2 (germline): SGHAT, FQNNGV. The CDR3 length is 13 residues. Trimming pared 3 bases from V and 6 bases from J, leaving 8 bases between. As DNA, the CDR3 is TGTGCCAGCAGCTTTTCCGGGCCCGGGGAGCTGTTTTTT. Its protein product is CASSFSGPGELFF.

The V and J genes are TRBV2 and TRBJ2-1; D gene unclear. The germline V and J ends were trimmed by 7 bases and 4 bases, with 5 bases remaining between them. The CDR3 length is 11 residues. Germline V gene sequence: CDR1 SNHLY, CDR2 FYNNEI. This CDR3 reads CASTGYNEQFF. DNA of the CDR3: TGTGCCAGCACCGGGTACAATGAGCAGTTCTTC.

The chain combines TRBV5-1 with TRBJ1-4; D not resolved. This CDR3 is built from 14 residues. V was shortened by 1 base and J by 10 bases, with 14 bases between the two germline ends. CDR1 is SGHRS, CDR2 YFSETQ, per germline. This CDR3 is CASSLTGGSGKLFF. The DNA of the CDR3 is TGCGCCAGCAGCTTGACTGGCGGGTCGGGAAAACTGTTTTTT.

The CDR3 loop reads CASSLDRHEQFF. The CDR3 nucleotides are TGCGCCAGCAGCTTGGACAGGCATGAGCAGTTCTTC. The rearrangement joins TRBV5-1 to TRBJ2-1; D perhaps matches TRBD1 (5 bases). CDR3 length: 12 residues. The V gene lost 0 bases and the J gene lost 8 bases, with 6 bases spanning the gap. The germline CDR1 and CDR2 sequences are SGHRS and YFSETQ.

For the CDR3, the DNA is TGTGCCAGAAGCTTCCAGAGAAACGTCCTAAAGATCGGCTACGAGCAGTACTTC. Its translation: CARSFQRNVLKIGYEQYF. The V gene is TRBV5-3, the J gene TRBJ2-7; D is unclear. TRBV5-3 is recorded as an ORF, its role being uncertain. V was shortened by 2 bases and J by 3 bases, with 24 bases between the two germline ends. The CDR3 is made up of 18 amino acids.

The chain joins TRBV5-4 to TRBJ2-5; 7 bases match TRBD1. Germline lookup yields CDR1 SGHNT and CDR2 YYREEE (reference sequence). The J segment lost 5 bases and the V segment lost 0 bases, leaving 7 bases of the junction unmatched. The CDR3 is made up of 15 amino acids. Here the CDR3 DNA reads TGTGCCAGCAGCTTGGACAGGGGAACGCTTGAGACCCAGTACTTC. Translating it yields CASSLDRGTLETQYF.

The V gene is TRBV6-1, the J gene TRBJ2-7; the D is unclear. Between the trimmed V and J ends, which lost 2 bases and 6 bases, there was a span of 20 bases. The CDR3 length is 16 residues. The V gene's germline CDR1 is MNHNS and CDR2 SASEGT. Here the CDR3 reads CASSEKYGNPFAEQYF. The CDR3 DNA sequence: TGTGCCAGCAGTGAAAAATATGGCAATCCCTTCGCCGAGCAGTACTTC.

The rearrangement uses TRBV4-2 and TRBJ2-2, with TRBD2 matching 7 bases. Trimming cost V 1 base and J 3 bases; bases outside gene matches: 8. Germline V gene sequence: CDR1 LGHNA, CDR2 YNFKEQ. This CDR3 region has 17 residues. CDR3 sequence: CASSQVLSGGDTGELFF. Written as DNA, the CDR3 is TGTGCCAGCAGCCAAGTTTTGAGTGGGGGGGACACCGGGGAGCTGTTTTTT.

This chain links TRBV14 with TRBJ1-4, with D unclear. Per germline, CDR1 SGHDN and CDR2 FVKESK. Trimming removed 3 bases at V and 7 bases at J, with 18 bases between. CDR3 size: 16 residues. In DNA form, the CDR3 reads TGTGCCAGCAGCCAGAAAACTCAGTCAATGGGTGAAAAACTGTTTTTT. Amino acids: CASSQKTQSMGEKLFF.

The chain has TRBV28 and TRBJ2-1; 10 bases align to TRBD2. Germline CDR1 is MDHEN and CDR2 is SYDVKM. CDR3 length: 16 residues. Unmatched junction bases numbered 8, after V lost 2 bases and J lost 7 bases. The DNA of the CDR3 is TGTGCCAGCAGTTTACTAGCGGGGGCTTATTCAAATGAGCAGTTCTTC. Protein sequence: CASSLLAGAYSNEQFF.

V usage is TRBV29-1 and J usage is TRBJ2-1; 11 bases are shared with TRBD2. The trim removed 7 bases at V and 0 bases at J, leaving 11 bases unmatched. Germline loops: CDR1 SQVTM, CDR2 ANQGSEA. CDR3 size: 17 residues. CDR3 in amino acids: CSARTSGSSYSYNEQFF. The CDR3 nucleotides are TGCAGCGCTAGGACTAGCGGGTCTAGTTACTCCTACAATGAGCAGTTCTTC.

The J gene is TRBJ1-1, the V gene TRBV6-5, with D perhaps matching TRBD1 (5 bases). Germline loops: CDR1 MNHEY, CDR2 SVGAGI. This CDR3 is 12 amino acids long. V was trimmed by 6 bases and J by 6 bases, leaving 11 bases between them. The CDR3 spells CASRRDRAEAFF. CDR3 DNA sequence: TGTGCCAGCAGGCGCGACAGAGCTGAAGCTTTCTTT.

The J gene is TRBJ1-4, the V gene TRBV19, with 8 bases that match TRBD1. The junction had 7 bases not matched to a gene; V was cut back by 6 bases and J by 7 bases. The CDR3 consists of 14 residues. Germline V gives CDR1 LNHDA, CDR2 SQIVND (reference sequence). CDR3 in amino acids: CASSMDREGEKLFF. The CDR3 nucleotides are TGTGCCAGTAGCATGGACAGGGAGGGTGAAAAACTGTTTTTT.